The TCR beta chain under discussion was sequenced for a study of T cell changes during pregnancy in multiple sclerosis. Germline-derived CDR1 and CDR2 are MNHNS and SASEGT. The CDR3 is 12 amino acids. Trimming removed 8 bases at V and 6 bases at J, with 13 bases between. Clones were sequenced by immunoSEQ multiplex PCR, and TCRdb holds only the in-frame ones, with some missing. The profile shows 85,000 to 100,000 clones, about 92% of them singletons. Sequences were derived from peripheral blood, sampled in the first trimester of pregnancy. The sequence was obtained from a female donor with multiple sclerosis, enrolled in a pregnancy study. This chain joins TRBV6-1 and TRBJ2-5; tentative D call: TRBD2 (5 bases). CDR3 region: CASADSTKTQYF. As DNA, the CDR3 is TGTGCCAGCGCGGACTCCACGAAGACCCAGTACTTC.